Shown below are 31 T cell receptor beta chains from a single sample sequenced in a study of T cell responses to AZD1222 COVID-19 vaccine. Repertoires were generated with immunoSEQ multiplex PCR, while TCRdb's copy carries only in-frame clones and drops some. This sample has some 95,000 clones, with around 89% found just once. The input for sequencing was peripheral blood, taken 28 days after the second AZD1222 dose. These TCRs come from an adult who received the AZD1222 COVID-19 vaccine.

As DNA, the CDR3 is TGTGCCAGTAGTCCCCCCTCCCACACTGAAGCTTTCTTT. Translation: CASSPPSHTEAFF. The chain recombines TRBV19 with TRBJ1-1; D unresolved. The CDR3 is 13 residues long. Germline V CDR1 and CDR2: LNHDA, SQIVND (reference sequence). The V end lost 5 bases, the J end lost 3 bases, and 10 bases lay between the germline ends.

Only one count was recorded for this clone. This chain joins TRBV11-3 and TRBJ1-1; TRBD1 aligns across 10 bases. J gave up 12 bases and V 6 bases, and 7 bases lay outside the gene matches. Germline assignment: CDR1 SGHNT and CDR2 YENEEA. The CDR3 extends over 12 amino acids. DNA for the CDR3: TGTGCCAGCAGTTCCGGGACAGGGGCAACTTTCTTT. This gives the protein CASSSGTGATFF.

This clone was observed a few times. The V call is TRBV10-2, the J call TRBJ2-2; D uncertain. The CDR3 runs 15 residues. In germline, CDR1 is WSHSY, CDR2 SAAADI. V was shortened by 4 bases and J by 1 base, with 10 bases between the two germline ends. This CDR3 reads CASSALTMNTGELFF. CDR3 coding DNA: TGCGCCAGCAGTGCCCTTACTATGAACACCGGGGAGCTGTTTTTT.

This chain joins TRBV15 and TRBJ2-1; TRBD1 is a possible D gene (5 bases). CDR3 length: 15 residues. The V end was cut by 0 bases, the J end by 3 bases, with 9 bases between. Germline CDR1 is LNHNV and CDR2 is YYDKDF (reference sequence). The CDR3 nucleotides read TGTGCCACCAGCAGAGAGGGGCAGGGCTACAATGAGCAGTTCTTC. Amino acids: CATSREGQGYNEQFF.

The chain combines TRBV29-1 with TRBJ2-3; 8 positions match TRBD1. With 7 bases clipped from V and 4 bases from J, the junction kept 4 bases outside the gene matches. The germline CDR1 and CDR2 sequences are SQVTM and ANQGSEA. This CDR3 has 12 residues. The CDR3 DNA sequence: TGCAGCGCTGGGACAGGTTCAGATACGCAGTATTTT. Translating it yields CSAGTGSDTQYF.

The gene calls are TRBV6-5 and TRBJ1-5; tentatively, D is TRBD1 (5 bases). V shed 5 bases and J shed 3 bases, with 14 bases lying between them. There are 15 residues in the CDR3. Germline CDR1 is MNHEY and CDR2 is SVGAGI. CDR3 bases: TGTGCCAGCAGTATTCAGGGAATCCCCAATCAGCCCCAGCATTTT. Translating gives CASSIQGIPNQPQHF.

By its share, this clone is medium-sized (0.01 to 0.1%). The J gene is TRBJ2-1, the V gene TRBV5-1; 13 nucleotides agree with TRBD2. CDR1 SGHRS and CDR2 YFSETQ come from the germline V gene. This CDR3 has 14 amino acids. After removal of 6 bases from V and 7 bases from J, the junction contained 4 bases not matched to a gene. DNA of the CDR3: TGCGCCAGCACCGGGACTAGCGGGACGAATGAGCAGTTCTTC. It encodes CASTGTSGTNEQFF.

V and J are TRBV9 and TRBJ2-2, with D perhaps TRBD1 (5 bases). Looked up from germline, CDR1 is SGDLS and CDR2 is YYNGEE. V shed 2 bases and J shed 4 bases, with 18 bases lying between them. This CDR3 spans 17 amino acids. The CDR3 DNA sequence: TGTGCCAGCAGCGTCCGAGGAGCGACCCAGGGCACCGGGGAGCTGTTTTTT. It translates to CASSVRGATQGTGELFF. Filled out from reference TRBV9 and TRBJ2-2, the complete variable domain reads DSGVTQTPKHLITATGQRVTLRCSPRSGDLSVYWYQQSLDQGLQFLIQYYNGEERAKGNILERFSAQQFPDLHSELNLSSLELGDSALYFCASSVRGATQGTGELFFGEGSRLTVL.

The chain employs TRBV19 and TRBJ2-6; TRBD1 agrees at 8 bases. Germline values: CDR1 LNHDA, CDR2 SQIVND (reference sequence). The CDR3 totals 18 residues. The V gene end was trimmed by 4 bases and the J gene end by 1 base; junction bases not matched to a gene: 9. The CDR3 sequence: CASSRTGRISSGANVLTF. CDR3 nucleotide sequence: TGTGCCAGTAGTAGGACAGGGCGAATATCTTCTGGGGCCAACGTCCTGACTTTC. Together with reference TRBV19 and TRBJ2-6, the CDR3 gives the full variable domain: DGGITQSPKYLFRKEGQNVTLSCEQNLNHDAMYWYRQDPGQGLRLIYYSQIVNDFQKGDIAEGYSVSREKKESFPLTVTSAQKNPTAFYLCASSRTGRISSGANVLTFGAGSRLTVL.

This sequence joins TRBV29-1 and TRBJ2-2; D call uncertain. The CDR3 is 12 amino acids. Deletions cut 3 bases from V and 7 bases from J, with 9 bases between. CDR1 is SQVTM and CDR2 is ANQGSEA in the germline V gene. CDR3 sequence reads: CSVDSGDGELFF. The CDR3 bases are TGCAGCGTTGATAGTGGGGACGGGGAGCTGTTTTTT.

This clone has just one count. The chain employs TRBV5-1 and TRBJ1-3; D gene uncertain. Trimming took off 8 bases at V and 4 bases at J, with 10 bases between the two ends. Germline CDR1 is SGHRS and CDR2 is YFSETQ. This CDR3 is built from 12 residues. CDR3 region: CASTSGGNTIYF. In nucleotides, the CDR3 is TGCGCCAGTACGTCAGGCGGAAACACCATATATTTT.

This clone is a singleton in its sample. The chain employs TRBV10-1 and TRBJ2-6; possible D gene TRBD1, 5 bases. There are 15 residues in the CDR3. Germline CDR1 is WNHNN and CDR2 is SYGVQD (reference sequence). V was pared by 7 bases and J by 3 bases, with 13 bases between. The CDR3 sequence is CASTRGRGGANVLTF. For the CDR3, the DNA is TGCGCCAGCACTCGAGGAAGGGGTGGGGCCAACGTCCTGACTTTC.

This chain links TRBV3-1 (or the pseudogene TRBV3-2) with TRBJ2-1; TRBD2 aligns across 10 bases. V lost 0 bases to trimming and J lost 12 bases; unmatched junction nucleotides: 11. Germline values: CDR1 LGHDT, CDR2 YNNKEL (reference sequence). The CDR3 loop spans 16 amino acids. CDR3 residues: CASSQESRKREGLQFF. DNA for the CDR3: TGTGCCAGCAGCCAAGAATCCAGGAAGCGGGAGGGCCTGCAGTTCTTC.

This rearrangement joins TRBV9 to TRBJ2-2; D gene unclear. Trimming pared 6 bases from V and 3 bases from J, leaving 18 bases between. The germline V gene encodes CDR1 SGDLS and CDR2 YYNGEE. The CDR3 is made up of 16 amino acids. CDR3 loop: CASTNNEVTYTGELFF. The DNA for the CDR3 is TGTGCCAGCACCAACAACGAGGTCACTTACACCGGGGAGCTGTTTTTT.

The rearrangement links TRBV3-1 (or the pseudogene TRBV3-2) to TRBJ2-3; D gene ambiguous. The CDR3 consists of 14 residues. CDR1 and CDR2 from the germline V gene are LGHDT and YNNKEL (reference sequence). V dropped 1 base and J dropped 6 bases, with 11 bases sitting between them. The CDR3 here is CASSQGRVRDTQYF. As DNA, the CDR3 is TGTGCCAGCAGCCAAGGTAGGGTTAGGGATACGCAGTATTTT.

DNA for the CDR3: TGTGCTAGTGGTTCGGGATTAGCGGGATCAGATACGCAGTATTTT. Protein sequence: CASGSGLAGSDTQYF. V gene TRBV12-5 combines with J gene TRBJ2-3; 8 bases align to TRBD2. This CDR3 comprises 15 residues. The ends lost 4 bases at V and 4 bases at J; junction bases unmatched: 7. Germline CDR1 is LGHNT and CDR2 is FRNRAP.

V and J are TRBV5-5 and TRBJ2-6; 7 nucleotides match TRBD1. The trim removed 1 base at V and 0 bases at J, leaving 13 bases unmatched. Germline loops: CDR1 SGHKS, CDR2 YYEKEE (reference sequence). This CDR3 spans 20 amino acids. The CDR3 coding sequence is TGTGCCAGCAGCTTGCCCCGATTTAACAGGGGCAACTCTGGGGCCAACGTCCTGACTTTC. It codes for CASSLPRFNRGNSGANVLTF.

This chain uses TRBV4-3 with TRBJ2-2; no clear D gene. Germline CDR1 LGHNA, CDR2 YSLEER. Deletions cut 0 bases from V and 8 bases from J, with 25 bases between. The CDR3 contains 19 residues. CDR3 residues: CASSQEGGGWVSSLGELFF. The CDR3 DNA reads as TGCGCCAGCAGCCAAGAAGGTGGTGGTTGGGTTTCCTCCCTGGGGGAGCTGTTTTTT.

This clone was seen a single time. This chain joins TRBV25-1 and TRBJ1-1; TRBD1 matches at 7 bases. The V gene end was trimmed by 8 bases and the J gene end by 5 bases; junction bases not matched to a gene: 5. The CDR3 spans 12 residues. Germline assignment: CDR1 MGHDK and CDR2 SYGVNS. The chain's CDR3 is CASGQGGTEAFF. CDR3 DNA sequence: TGTGCCAGCGGTCAGGGGGGAACTGAAGCTTTCTTT.

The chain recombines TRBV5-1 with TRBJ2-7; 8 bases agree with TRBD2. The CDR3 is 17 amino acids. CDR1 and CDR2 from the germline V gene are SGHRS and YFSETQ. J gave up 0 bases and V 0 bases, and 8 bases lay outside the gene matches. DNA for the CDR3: TGCGCCAGCAGCTTGGGTGCACTAGCGGAAAGCTCCTACGAGCAGTACTTC. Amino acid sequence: CASSLGALAESSYEQYF. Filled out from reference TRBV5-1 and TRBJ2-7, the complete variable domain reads KAGVTQTPRYLIKTRGQQVTLSCSPISGHRSVSWYQQTPGQGLQFLFEYFSETQRNKGNFPGRFSGRQFSNSRSEMNVSTLELGDSALYLCASSLGALAESSYEQYFGPGTRLTVT.

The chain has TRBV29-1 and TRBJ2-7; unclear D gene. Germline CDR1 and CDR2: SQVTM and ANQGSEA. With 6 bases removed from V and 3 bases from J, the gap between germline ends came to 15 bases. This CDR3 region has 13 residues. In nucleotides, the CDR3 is TGCAGCGTCCAGGTAGTTGGGGTCTACGAGCAGTACTTC. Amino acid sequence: CSVQVVGVYEQYF.

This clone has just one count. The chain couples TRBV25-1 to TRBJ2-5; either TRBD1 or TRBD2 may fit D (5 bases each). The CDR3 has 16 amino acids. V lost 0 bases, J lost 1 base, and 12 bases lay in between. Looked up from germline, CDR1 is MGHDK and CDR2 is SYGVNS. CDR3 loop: CASSEYEGRLQETQYF. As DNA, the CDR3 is TGTGCCAGCAGTGAATACGAGGGGCGCCTCCAAGAGACCCAGTACTTC.

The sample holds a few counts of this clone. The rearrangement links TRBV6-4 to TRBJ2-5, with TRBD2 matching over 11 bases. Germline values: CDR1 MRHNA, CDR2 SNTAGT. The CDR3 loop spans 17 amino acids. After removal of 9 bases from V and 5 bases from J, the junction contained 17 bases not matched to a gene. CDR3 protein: CARLRGKLAGERETQYF. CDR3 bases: TGTGCCAGACTGAGGGGGAAACTAGCGGGAGAAAGGGAGACCCAGTACTTC.

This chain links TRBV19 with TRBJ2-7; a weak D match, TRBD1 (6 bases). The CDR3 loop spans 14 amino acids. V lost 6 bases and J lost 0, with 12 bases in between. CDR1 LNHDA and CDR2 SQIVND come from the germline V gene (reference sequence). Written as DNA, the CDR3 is TGTGCCAGTAGCCGACAGGAGAGCTCCTACGAGCAGTACTTC. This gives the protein CASSRQESSYEQYF.

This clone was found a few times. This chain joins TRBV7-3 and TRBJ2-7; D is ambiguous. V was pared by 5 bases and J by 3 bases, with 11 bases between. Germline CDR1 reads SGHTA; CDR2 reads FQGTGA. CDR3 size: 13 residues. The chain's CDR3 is CASSVGIGYEQYF. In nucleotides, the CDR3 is TGTGCCAGCAGCGTGGGTATCGGCTACGAGCAGTACTTC.

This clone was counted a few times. The CDR3 is CASSQDLGLAGGGQFF. CDR3 DNA sequence: TGTGCCAGCAGCCAAGATTTGGGACTAGCGGGAGGTGGGCAGTTCTTC. This chain links TRBV3-1 (or the pseudogene TRBV3-2) with TRBJ2-1; 15 nucleotides align to TRBD2. V dropped 0 bases and J dropped 12; count of bases not matched to a gene: 6. This CDR3 is built from 16 residues. Germline CDR1 reads LGHDT; CDR2 reads YNNKEL (reference sequence).

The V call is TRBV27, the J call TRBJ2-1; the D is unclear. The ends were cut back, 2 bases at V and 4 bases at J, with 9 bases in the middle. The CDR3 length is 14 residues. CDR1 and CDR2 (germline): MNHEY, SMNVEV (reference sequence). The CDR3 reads CASSLDSRYNEQFF. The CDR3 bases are TGTGCCAGCAGTTTAGACTCGCGGTACAATGAGCAGTTCTTC.

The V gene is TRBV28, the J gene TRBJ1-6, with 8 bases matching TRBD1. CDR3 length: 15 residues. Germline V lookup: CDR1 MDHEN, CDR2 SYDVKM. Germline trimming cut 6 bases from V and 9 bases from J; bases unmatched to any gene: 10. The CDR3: CASSPPGTGLSPLHF. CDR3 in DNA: TGTGCCAGCAGCCCGCCCGGGACAGGCCTTTCACCCCTCCACTTT.

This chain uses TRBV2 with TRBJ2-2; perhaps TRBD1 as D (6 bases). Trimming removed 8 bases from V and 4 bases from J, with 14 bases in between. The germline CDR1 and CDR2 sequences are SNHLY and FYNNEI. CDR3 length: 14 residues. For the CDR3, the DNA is TGTGCCAGCTTTTTACAGGGTTCCACCGGGGAGCTGTTTTTT. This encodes CASFLQGSTGELFF. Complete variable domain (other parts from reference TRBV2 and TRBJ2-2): EPEVTQTPSHQVTQMGQEVILRCVPISNHLYFYWYRQILGQKVEFLVSFYNNEISEKSEIFDDQFSVERPDGSNFTLKIRSTKLEDSAMYFCASFLQGSTGELFFGEGSRLTVL.

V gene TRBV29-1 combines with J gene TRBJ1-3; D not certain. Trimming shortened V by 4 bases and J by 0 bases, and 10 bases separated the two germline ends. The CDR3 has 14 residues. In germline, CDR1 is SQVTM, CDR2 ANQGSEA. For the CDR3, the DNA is TGCAGCGTTGGGGATGGGATCTCTGGAAACACCATATATTTT. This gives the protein CSVGDGISGNTIYF. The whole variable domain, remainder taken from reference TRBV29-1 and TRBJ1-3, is SAVISQKPSRDICQRGTSLTIQCQVDSQVTMMFWYRQQPGQSLTLIATANQGSEATYESGFVIDKFPISRPNLTFSTLTVSNMSPEDSSIYLCSVGDGISGNTIYFGEGSWLTVV.

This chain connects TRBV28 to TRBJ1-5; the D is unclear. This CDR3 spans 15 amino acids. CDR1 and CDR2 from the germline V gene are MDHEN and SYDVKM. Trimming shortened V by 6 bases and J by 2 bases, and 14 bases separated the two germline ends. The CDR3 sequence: CASRGWERGNQPQHF. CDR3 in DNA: TGTGCCAGCAGAGGATGGGAACGGGGCAATCAGCCCCAGCATTTT. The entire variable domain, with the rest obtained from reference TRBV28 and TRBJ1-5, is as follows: DVKVTQSSRYLVKRTGEKVFLECVQDMDHENMFWYRQDPGLGLRLIYFSYDVKMKEKGDIPEGYSVSREKKERFSLILESASTNQTSMYLCASRGWERGNQPQHFGDGTRLSIL.